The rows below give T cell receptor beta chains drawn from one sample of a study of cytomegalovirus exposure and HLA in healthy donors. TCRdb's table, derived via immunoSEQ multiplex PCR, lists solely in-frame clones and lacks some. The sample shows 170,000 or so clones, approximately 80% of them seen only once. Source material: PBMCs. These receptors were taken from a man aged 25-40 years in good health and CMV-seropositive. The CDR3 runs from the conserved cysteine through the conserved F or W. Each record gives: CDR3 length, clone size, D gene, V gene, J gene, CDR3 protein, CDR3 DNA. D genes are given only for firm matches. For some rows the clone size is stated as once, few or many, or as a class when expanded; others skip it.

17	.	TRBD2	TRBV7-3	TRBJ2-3	CASSLTTSGRWPDTQYF	TGTGCCAGCAGCTTAACGACTAGCGGGAGGTGGCCAGATACGCAGTATTTT
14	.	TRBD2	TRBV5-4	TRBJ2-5	CASRASGGQETQYF	TGTGCCAGCAGGGCCAGCGGGGGACAAGAGACCCAGTACTTC
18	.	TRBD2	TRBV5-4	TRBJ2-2	CASSLPLLAGGPSGELFF	TGTGCCAGCAGCTTGCCCCTACTAGCGGGAGGCCCCTCCGGGGAGCTGTTTTTT
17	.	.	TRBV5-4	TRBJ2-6	CASSLAMSGLGANVLTF	TGTGCCAGCAGCTTGGCAATGTCGGGGTTAGGGGCCAACGTCCTGACTTTC
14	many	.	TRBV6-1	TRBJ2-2	CASSQQADTGELFF	TGTGCCAGCAGTCAGCAGGCCGACACCGGGGAGCTGTTTTTT
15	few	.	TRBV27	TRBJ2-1	CASRTGQFRYNEQFF	TGTGCCAGCAGAACCGGACAGTTTCGCTACAATGAGCAGTTCTTC
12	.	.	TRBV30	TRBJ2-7	CAWGKGPYEQYF	TGTGCCTGGGGAAAGGGGCCCTACGAGCAGTACTTC
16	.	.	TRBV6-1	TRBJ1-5	CASSGPFYGGNQPQHF	TGTGCCAGCAGTGGCCCTTTCTATGGTGGCAATCAGCCCCAGCATTTT
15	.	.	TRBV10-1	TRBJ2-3	CASSEYGGSTDTQYF	TGCGCCAGCAGTGAGTACGGGGGAAGCACAGATACGCAGTATTTT
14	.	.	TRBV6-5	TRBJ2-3	CASSRGGPSDTQYF	TGTGCCAGCAGTAGGGGGGGGCCATCAGATACGCAGTATTTT
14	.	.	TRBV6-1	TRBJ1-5	CASSEFQGGQPQHF	TGTGCCAGCAGTGAATTCCAGGGTGGTCAGCCCCAGCATTTT
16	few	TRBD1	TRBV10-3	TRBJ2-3	CAISDQGQGREDTQYF	TGTGCCATCAGTGATCAGGGACAGGGAAGGGAAGATACGCAGTATTTT
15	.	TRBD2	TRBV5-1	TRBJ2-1	CASSPGLAGVNEQFF	TGCGCCAGCAGCCCTGGACTAGCGGGAGTCAATGAGCAGTTCTTC
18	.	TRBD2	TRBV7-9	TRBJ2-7	CASSLGGGGAVFSYEQYF	TGTGCCAGCAGCTTAGGTGGCGGGGGGGCCGTTTTTTCCTACGAGCAGTACTTC
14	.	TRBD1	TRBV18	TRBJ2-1	CASSPTGEVHEQFF	TGTGCCAGCTCACCGACAGGGGAAGTCCATGAGCAGTTCTTC
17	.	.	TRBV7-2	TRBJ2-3	CASSFITVVRGTDTQYF	TGTGCCAGCAGCTTCATCACAGTGGTTCGAGGCACAGATACGCAGTATTTT
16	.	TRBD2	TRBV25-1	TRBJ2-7	CASSDRQGGATYEQYF	TGTGCCAGCAGTGACAGGCAGGGAGGGGCCACCTACGAGCAGTACTTC
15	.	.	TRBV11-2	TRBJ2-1	CASSANRVSYNEQFF	TGTGCCAGCAGCGCGAACAGGGTCTCCTACAATGAGCAGTTCTTC
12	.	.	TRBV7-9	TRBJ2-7	CASSPYGQYQYF	TGTGCCAGCAGCCCGTACGGACAGTATCAGTACTTC
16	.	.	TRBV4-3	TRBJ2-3	CASSQGREPPTDTQYF	TGCGCCAGCAGCCAAGGTCGGGAGCCCCCCACAGATACGCAGTATTTT
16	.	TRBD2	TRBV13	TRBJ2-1	CASSRGTSDPRNEQFF	TGTGCCAGCAGCCGTGGGACTAGCGATCCTAGGAATGAGCAGTTCTTC
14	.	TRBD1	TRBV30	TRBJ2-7	CACDPGQGSYEQYF	TGTGCCTGTGATCCGGGACAGGGGAGCTACGAGCAGTACTTC
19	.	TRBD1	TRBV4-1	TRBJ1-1	CASSHPLGTGGAMNTEAFF	TGCGCCAGCAGCCACCCGCTCGGAACAGGGGGCGCAATGAACACTGAAGCTTTCTTT
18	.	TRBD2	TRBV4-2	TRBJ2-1	CASSQAQTGTSGVNEQFF	TGTGCCAGCAGCCAAGCTCAAACCGGGACTAGCGGGGTCAATGAGCAGTTCTTC
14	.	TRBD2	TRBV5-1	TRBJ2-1	CASRPSLADNEQFF	TGCGCCAGCAGACCCTCTCTAGCGGACAATGAGCAGTTCTTC
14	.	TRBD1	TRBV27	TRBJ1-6	CASSSTTTGGVPFF	TGTGCCAGCAGTTCTACCACGACAGGGGGGGTGCCTTTTTTT
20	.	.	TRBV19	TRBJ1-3	CASTRRGEVTQARSGNTIYF	TGTGCCAGTACTCGCCGCGGGGAAGTAACGCAGGCTCGCTCTGGAAACACCATATATTTT
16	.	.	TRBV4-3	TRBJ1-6	CASSQEAGSYNSPLHF	TGCGCCAGCAGCCAAGAGGCGGGCTCCTATAATTCACCCCTCCACTTT
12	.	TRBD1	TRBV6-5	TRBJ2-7	CASSQGQGEQYF	TGTGCCAGCAGTCAGGGACAGGGTGAGCAGTACTTC
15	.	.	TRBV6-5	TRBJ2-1	CASSYSGATYNEQFF	TGTGCCAGCAGTTACTCAGGGGCCACCTACAATGAGCAGTTCTTC
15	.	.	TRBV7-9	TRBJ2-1	CASSPDWSNYNEQFF	TGTGCCAGCAGCCCCGACTGGAGCAATTACAATGAGCAGTTCTTC
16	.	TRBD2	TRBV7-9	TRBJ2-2	CASSPPLAGRTGELFF	TGTGCCAGCAGCCCCCCCCTAGCGGGGCGGACCGGGGAGCTGTTTTTT
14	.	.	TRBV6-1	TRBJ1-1	CASSEHWQNTEAFF	TGTGCCAGCAGTGAGCATTGGCAGAACACTGAAGCTTTCTTT
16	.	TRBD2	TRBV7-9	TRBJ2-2	CASSPKAGAPTGELFF	TGTGCCAGCAGCCCTAAAGCGGGGGCCCCCACCGGGGAGCTGTTTTTT
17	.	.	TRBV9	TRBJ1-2	CASSPTGRVVNDYGYTF	TGTGCCAGCAGCCCCACCGGCCGGGTAGTGAACGACTATGGCTACACCTTC